This T cell receptor (beta chain) appears in the sequencing data of a study of T cell repertoires in aging, cancer and after chemotherapy. The overall study: Healthy donor repertoires were recorded over several months to years and showed clear clonal overlap. The study, taken as a whole, reports: Median generation probability rose over the chemotherapy interval in each cancer cohort, suggesting rebound thymic output. In cancer patients, declining TCR diversity with age involved lost richness and lost evenness. Untreated cancer patients had significantly lower blood TCR diversity than age-matched healthy donors.

TRB rearrangements spanning V, D and J were amplified using mixed TRB-A/B primers. TCRdb reprocessed the multiplex PCR reads with MiXCR, giving one entry per CDR3 protein. The sample holds about 8,000 distinct CDR3 sequences, 45% to 70% seen once. V was pared by 6 bases and J by 5 bases, with 4 bases of the junction left unmatched. The CDR3 covers 14 residues. TCR beta rearrangements were amplified from peripheral blood genomic DNA. This clonotype came up a few times. The antigen is undetermined. The chain links TRBV12-3 or TRBV12-4 to TRBJ2-5; 12 nucleotides match TRBD2. The material sequenced was blood. The origin of this receptor is a human donor in good health. The CDR3 is CASSPLAGGETQYF. CDR3 DNA sequence: TGTGCCAGCAGCCCACTAGCGGGAGGTGAGACCCAGTACTTC.